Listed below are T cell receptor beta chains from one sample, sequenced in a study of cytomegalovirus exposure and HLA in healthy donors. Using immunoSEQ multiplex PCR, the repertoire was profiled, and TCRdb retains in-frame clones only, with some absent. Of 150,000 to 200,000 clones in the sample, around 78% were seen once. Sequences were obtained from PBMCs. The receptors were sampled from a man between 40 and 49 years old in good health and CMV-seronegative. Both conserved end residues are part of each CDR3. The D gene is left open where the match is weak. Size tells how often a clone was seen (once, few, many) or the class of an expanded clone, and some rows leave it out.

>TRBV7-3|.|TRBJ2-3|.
TGTGCCAGCAGCTTAACGGCTAGCGTCACAGATACGCAGTATTTT
CASSLTASVTDTQYF
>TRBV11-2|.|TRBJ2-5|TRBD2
TGTGCCAGCAGCCCGTCTAGCGGAGCTCGAGAGACCCAGTACTTC
CASSPSSGARETQYF
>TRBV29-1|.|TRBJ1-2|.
TGCAGCGTTGAATACAGGGCCTATGGCTACACCTTC
CSVEYRAYGYTF
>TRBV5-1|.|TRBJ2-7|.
TGCGCCAGCAGCTTGGCCGTTGGGACATACTACGAGCAGTACTTC
CASSLAVGTYYEQYF
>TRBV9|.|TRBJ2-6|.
TGTGCCAGCAGCGTAGATAGCTCTGGTGGGGCCAACGTCCTGACTTTC
CASSVDSSGGANVLTF
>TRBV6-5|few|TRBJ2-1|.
TGTGCCAGCAGGAGGACACCCAATGAGCAGTTCTTC
CASRRTPNEQFF
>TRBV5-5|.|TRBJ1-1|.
TGTGCCAGCAGCTTGGTAGCGGACCTTGAAGCTTTCTTT
CASSLVADLEAFF
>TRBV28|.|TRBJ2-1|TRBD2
TGTGCCAGCACTAGCGGGTCCTACAATGAGCAGTTCTTC
CASTSGSYNEQFF
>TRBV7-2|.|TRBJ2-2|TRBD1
TGTGCCAGCGTACAGGGGCCCAACACCGGGGAGCTGTTTTTT
CASVQGPNTGELFF
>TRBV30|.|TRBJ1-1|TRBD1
TGTGCCTGGAGTGCTAGGGGGCGCGGGGACACTGAAGCTTTCTTT
CAWSARGRGDTEAFF
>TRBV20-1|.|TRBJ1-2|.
TGCAGTGCCAGTCGCTATGGCTACACCTTC
CSASRYGYTF
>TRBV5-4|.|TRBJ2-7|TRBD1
TGTGCCAGCAGCTCGACAGGGGGGATGTACGAGCAGTACTTC
CASSSTGGMYEQYF
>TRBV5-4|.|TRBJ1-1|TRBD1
TGTGCCAGCAGCTCGGGACAGAGCATGAACACTGAAGCTTTCTTT
CASSSGQSMNTEAFF
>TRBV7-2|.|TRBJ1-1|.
TGTGCCAGCAGCTATGTTGGGGGCGGGGCTTTCTTT
CASSYVGGGAFF
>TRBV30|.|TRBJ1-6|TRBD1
TGTGCCTGGAGCGGGACAGGGTTCTCACCCCTCCACTTT
CAWSGTGFSPLHF
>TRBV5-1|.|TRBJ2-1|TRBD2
TGCGCCAGCAGCTTGACTAGCGGGAGGGCTCGGAATGAGCAGTTCTTC
CASSLTSGRARNEQFF
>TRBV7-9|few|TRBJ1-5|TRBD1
TGTGCCAGCAGCTTAGAAGAGGGGGCCCCCCAGCATTTT
CASSLEEGAPQHF
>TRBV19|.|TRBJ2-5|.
TGTGCCAGTAGTCCCCAAGCGGTCACAGATCAAGAGACCCAGTACTTC
CASSPQAVTDQETQYF
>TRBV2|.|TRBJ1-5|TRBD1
TGTGCCAGCACCAGGGGGCCAAATCAGCCCCAGCATTTT
CASTRGPNQPQHF
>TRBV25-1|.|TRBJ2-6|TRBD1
TGTGCCAGCAGTGAAGGGGACAGGGTCCTTGGGGCCAACGTCCTGACTTTC
CASSEGDRVLGANVLTF
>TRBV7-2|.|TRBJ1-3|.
TGTGCCAGCACTCCAATCACGAACGGTGGAAACACCATATATTTT
CASTPITNGGNTIYF
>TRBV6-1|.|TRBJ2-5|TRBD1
TGTGCCAGCAGGACAGGGTATGGAGAGACCCAGTACTTC
CASRTGYGETQYF
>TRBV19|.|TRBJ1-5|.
TGTGCCAGTAGAGGCGAGGGGGTCCCGAGTAGTCAGCCCCAGCATTTT
CASRGEGVPSSQPQHF
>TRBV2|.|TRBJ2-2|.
TGTGCCAGCAGACCGACATCTCCGAACACCGGGGAGCTGTTTTTT
CASRPTSPNTGELFF
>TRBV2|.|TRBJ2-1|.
TGTGCCAGCAGTGAGGGCTATGGAGCGGGTCTATACAATGAGCAGTTCTTC
CASSEGYGAGLYNEQFF
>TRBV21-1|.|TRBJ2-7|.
TGTGCCAGCAGCAAAGTCCCCGGGACAGGGGGTGTCTTAGCGGGAGCCAAATTGCTATCCGAGCAGTACTTC
CASSKVPGTGGVLAGAKLLSEQYF
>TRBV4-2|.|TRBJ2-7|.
TGTGCCAGCAGCCAAGATCTGAACGGGGTACCCTACGAGCAGTACTTC
CASSQDLNGVPYEQYF
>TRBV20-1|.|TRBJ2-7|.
TGCAGTGCAAATCGTAACTACGAGCAGTACTTC
CSANRNYEQYF
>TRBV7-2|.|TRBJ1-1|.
TGTGCCAGCAGCTTGGAGTTGAACACTGAAGCTTTCTTT
CASSLELNTEAFF
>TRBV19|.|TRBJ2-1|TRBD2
TGTGCCAGTAGTAGAGCGGGAGTTTGGAATGAGCAGTTCTTC
CASSRAGVWNEQFF
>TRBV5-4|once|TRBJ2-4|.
TGTGCCAGCAGCTTCGGCGGGCCATTAGCCAAAAACATTCAGTACTTC
CASSFGGPLAKNIQYF
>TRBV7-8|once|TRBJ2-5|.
TGTGCCAGCAGCTTCCTTGAGGGAAGGGAGACCCAGTACTTC
CASSFLEGRETQYF
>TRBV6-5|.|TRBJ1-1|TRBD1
TGTGCCAGCAGTCCCGGGACAGGGGATTGGACTGAAGCTTTCTTT
CASSPGTGDWTEAFF
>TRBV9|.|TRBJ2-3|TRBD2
TGTGCCAGCAGCCCCCGAGCGGGAGATAGCACAGATACGCAGTATTTT
CASSPRAGDSTDTQYF
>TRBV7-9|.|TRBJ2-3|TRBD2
TGTGCCAGCAGCTTAGAGGAACCAGCGGGAGTCCCCACAGATACGCAGTATTTT
CASSLEEPAGVPTDTQYF
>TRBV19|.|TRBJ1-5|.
TGTGCCAGTAGTATAGTTCAGAGCAATCAGCCCCAGCATTTT
CASSIVQSNQPQHF
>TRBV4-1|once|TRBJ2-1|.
TGCGCCAGCAGCCAAGTGGCGGCCGGGAGTACGAATGAGCAGTTCTTC
CASSQVAAGSTNEQFF
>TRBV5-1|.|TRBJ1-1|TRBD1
TGCGCCAGCAGCTTGGGACAGGGGGCTGAAGCTTTCTTT
CASSLGQGAEAFF
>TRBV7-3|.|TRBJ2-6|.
TGTGCCAGCAGCCGGGACACCTCTGGGGCCAACGGCCTGACTTTC
CASSRDTSGANGLTF
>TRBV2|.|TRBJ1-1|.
TGTGCCAGCACATGGACAGTGAACACTGAAGCTTTCTTT
CASTWTVNTEAFF
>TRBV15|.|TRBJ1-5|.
TGTGCCACCAGCGGCGGACAGTTCGGTCATCAGCCCCAGCATTTT
CATSGGQFGHQPQHF
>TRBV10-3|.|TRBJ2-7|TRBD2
TGTGCCATCAGTGCCACTAGCGGGAGCCCCACTACATACTACGAGCAGTACTTC
CAISATSGSPTTYYEQYF